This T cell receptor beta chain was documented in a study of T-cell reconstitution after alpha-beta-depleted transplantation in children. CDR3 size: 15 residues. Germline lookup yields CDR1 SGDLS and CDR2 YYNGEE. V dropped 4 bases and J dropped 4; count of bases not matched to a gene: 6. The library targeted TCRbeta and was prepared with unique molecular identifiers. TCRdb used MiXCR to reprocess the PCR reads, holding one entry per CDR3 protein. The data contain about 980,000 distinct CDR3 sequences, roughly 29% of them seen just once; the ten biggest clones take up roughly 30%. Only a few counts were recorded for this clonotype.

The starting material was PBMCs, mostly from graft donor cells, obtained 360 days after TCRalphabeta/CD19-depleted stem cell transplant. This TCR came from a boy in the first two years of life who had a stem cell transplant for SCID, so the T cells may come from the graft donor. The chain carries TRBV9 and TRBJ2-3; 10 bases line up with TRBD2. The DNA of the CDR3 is TGTGCCAGCAGCCGACTAGCGGGTCTTCCAGATACGCAGTATTTT. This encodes CASSRLAGLPDTQYF.